A single sample gave rise to the 19 T cell receptor beta chains below, sequenced in a study of blood T cell repertoires in COVID-19 (TCRdb year 2020). The library was prepared using the immunoSEQ multiplex PCR assay. Imported from immuneACCESS, the table was reduced by TCRdb to in-frame sequences with V and J called. These copies leave out some clones; in studies compared against another copy, an unresolved V gene accounts for under half, and the cause of the remainder is not known. Recorded for this sample are roughly 110,000 clones; 80% to 90% of them occurred a single time. The ten largest clones take up roughly 4.4% of the sample. Sequencing used peripheral blood. Receptor source: a woman in her fifties or sixties with acute or convalescent COVID-19.

This clone was seen a few times. The chain employs TRBV24-1 and TRBJ2-3; TRBD2 might be the D (5 bases). Germline lookup yields CDR1 KGHDR and CDR2 SFDVKD. CDR3 size: 13 residues. With 5 bases removed from V and 5 bases from J, the gap between germline ends came to 10 bases. The CDR3 loop reads CATSANGEDTQYF. The CDR3, as DNA: TGTGCCACCAGTGCTAACGGGGAAGATACGCAGTATTTT.

The CDR3 sequence is CASRGQGRVGSYNEQFF. CDR3 nucleotides: TGTGCCAGCAGGGGACAGGGGAGAGTGGGCTCCTACAATGAGCAGTTCTTC. The chain has TRBV4-2 and TRBJ2-1; TRBD1 matches 10 bases. J lost 0 bases, V lost 6 bases, and 8 bases had no gene match. CDR3 length: 17 residues. The germline V gene has CDR1 LGHNA and CDR2 YNFKEQ.

This chain links TRBV7-9 with TRBJ2-5, with D possibly being TRBD1 (6 bases). V was clipped by 4 bases and J by 4 bases, with 19 bases between them. The CDR3 has 16 residues. Germline V gene lookup returns CDR1 SEHNR and CDR2 FQNEAQ (reference sequence). CDR3 nucleotides: TGTGCCAGCAGCTCCCCAATAACGACAGGTGGAGAGACCCAGTACTTC. This translates into CASSSPITTGGETQYF. Full variable domain (outside the CDR3, taken from reference TRBV7-9 and TRBJ2-5): DTGVSQNPRHKITKRGQNVTFRCDPISEHNRLYWYRQTLGQGPEFLTYFQNEAQLEKSRLLSDRFSAERPKGSFSTLEIQRTEQGDSAMYLCASSSPITTGGETQYFGPGTRLLVL.

This sequence joins TRBV28 and TRBJ1-1, with unresolved D. V lost 8 bases and J lost 1, with 11 bases in between. The V gene's germline CDR1 is MDHEN and CDR2 SYDVKM. CDR3 size: 13 residues. In nucleotides, the CDR3 is TGTGCCAGCTCTCCCCTAGGGAACACTGAAGCTTTCTTT. Amino acids: CASSPLGNTEAFF.

The chain couples TRBV19 to TRBJ2-1, with D possibly matching TRBD2 (5 bases). Germline values: CDR1 LNHDA, CDR2 SQIVND (reference sequence). Trimming took off 5 bases at V and 3 bases at J, with 14 bases between the two ends. The CDR3 is 15 amino acids. The DNA of the CDR3 is TGTGCCAGTAGTTTACCGGGAATGGGCTACAATGAGCAGTTCTTC. As protein: CASSLPGMGYNEQFF. Drawing the rest from reference TRBV19 and TRBJ2-1, the complete variable domain is DGGITQSPKYLFRKEGQNVTLSCEQNLNHDAMYWYRQDPGQGLRLIYYSQIVNDFQKGDIAEGYSVSREKKESFPLTVTSAQKNPTAFYLCASSLPGMGYNEQFFGPGTRLTVL.

This clone has more than one count but fewer than ten. The chain uses TRBV19 and TRBJ2-7; D unresolved. Germline values: CDR1 LNHDA, CDR2 SQIVND (reference sequence). V was cut by 2 bases and J by 6 bases, with 11 bases left in between. The CDR3 runs 13 residues. The CDR3 DNA sequence: TGTGCCAGTAGTATAAGCAGGTATGGCGAGCAGTACTTC. It codes for CASSISRYGEQYF.

The V call is TRBV4-2, the J call TRBJ1-1; 7 nucleotides match TRBD1. The CDR3 sequence is 16 residues long. Per germline, CDR1 LGHNA and CDR2 YNFKEQ. Trimming removed 8 bases from V and 2 bases from J; junction bases left unmatched: 14. The CDR3 is CASRTGASGGNTEAFF. CDR3 DNA sequence: TGTGCCAGCCGCACAGGGGCGAGCGGTGGAAACACTGAAGCTTTCTTT.

J is TRBJ1-1 and V is TRBV7-8; no clear D. Between the trimmed V and J ends, which lost 5 bases and 0 bases, there was a span of 10 bases. The CDR3 spans 14 residues. Germline assignment: CDR1 SGHVS and CDR2 FQNEAQ. The CDR3 protein is CASSRERVNTEAFF. DNA for the CDR3: TGTGCCAGCAGCCGGGAACGGGTGAACACTGAAGCTTTCTTT.

The V gene is TRBV30, the J gene TRBJ1-6; D is perhaps TRBD1 (6 bases). V was shortened by 2 bases and J by 1 base, with 15 bases between the two germline ends. The germline CDR1 and CDR2 sequences are GTSNPN and SVGIG (reference sequence). CDR3 length: 17 amino acids. DNA for the CDR3: TGTGCCTGGAGTCCCCCAGGGGTGAGATCCTATAATTCACCCCTCCACTTT. Protein product: CAWSPPGVRSYNSPLHF.

The V call is TRBV3-1 (or the pseudogene TRBV3-2), the J call TRBJ2-1, with TRBD2 identical over 12 bases. Per germline, CDR1 LGHDT and CDR2 YNNKEL (reference sequence). V dropped 2 bases and J dropped 8; count of bases not matched to a gene: 13. There are 18 residues in the CDR3. The CDR3 DNA reads TGTGCCAGCAGCCAAAAGGGAGTCGCTAGCGGGGGGGCCCATGAGCAGTTCTTC. Its translation: CASSQKGVASGGAHEQFF.

The chain employs TRBV14 and TRBJ1-6; D not resolved. The CDR3 totals 15 residues. V gave up 0 bases and J gave up 9 bases, with 12 bases separating them. CDR1 is SGHDN and CDR2 is FVKESK in the germline V gene. CDR3 loop: CASSQEDYQTSPLHF. The DNA of the CDR3 is TGTGCCAGCAGCCAAGAGGACTACCAGACTTCACCCCTCCACTTT.

This rearrangement joins TRBV28 to TRBJ2-5; D is possibly TRBD2 (5 bases). V was shortened by 7 bases and J by 2 bases, with 17 bases between the two germline ends. Germline loops: CDR1 MDHEN, CDR2 SYDVKM. This CDR3 has 15 amino acids. This chain's CDR3 is CASKILADRQETQYF. Written as DNA, the CDR3 is TGTGCCAGCAAAATTCTAGCCGACCGACAAGAGACCCAGTACTTC.

The chain is built from TRBV4-2 and TRBJ2-7, with 8 bases matching TRBD1. There are 15 residues in the CDR3. CDR1 is LGHNA and CDR2 is YNFKEQ in the germline V gene. V lost 2 bases, J lost 3 bases, and 6 bases stayed unmatched. The CDR3 DNA reads as TGTGCCAGCAGCCAACCTCGACAGGGGCTCTACGAGCAGTACTTC. Its translation: CASSQPRQGLYEQYF.

The chain couples TRBV7-9 to TRBJ1-4; TRBD1 might be the D (5 bases). Deletions cut 5 bases from V and 7 bases from J, with 17 bases between. Germline V gene lookup returns CDR1 SEHNR and CDR2 FQNEAQ (reference sequence). The CDR3 is 15 amino acids. CDR3: CASSMRSGLGEKLFF. In DNA, the CDR3 is TGTGCCAGCAGCATGAGATCAGGGCTCGGTGAAAAACTGTTTTTT.

The chain recombines TRBV28 with TRBJ1-1; D gene ambiguous. Germline assignment: CDR1 MDHEN and CDR2 SYDVKM. This CDR3 is built from 10 residues. The CDR3 sequence is CATRDGEAFF. CDR3 nucleotide sequence: TGTGCGACTCGCGACGGGGAAGCTTTCTTT.

The genes are TRBV27 and TRBJ1-6; 8 bases are a match to TRBD1. The CDR3 is made up of 16 amino acids. Germline trimming cut 0 bases from V and 10 bases from J; bases unmatched to any gene: 8. In germline, CDR1 is MNHEY, CDR2 SMNVEV (reference sequence). The CDR3 spells CASSLSRQGARSPLHF. The CDR3 DNA sequence: TGTGCCAGCAGTTTATCGCGGCAGGGGGCTAGGTCACCCCTCCACTTT.

V is TRBV7-2 and J is TRBJ1-2; no clear D. The V end was cut by 6 bases, the J end by 5 bases, with 7 bases between. CDR1 is SGHTA, CDR2 FQGNSA, per germline. This CDR3 spans 11 amino acids. The CDR3 DNA reads TGTGCCAGCAGATTTAGTTATGGCTACACCTTC. It specifies CASRFSYGYTF.

The genes are TRBV29-1 and TRBJ2-3, with 7 bases fitting TRBD1. After removal of 3 bases from V and 6 bases from J, the junction contained 9 bases not matched to a gene. Germline V CDR1 and CDR2: SQVTM, ANQGSEA. This CDR3 has 14 residues. Written as DNA, the CDR3 is TGCAGCGTTGAGAGACAGGGAGTAGGGGATACGCAGTATTTT. The encoded protein is CSVERQGVGDTQYF.

The rearrangement links TRBV19 to TRBJ1-1; TRBD1 aligns across 8 bases. Germline CDR1 reads LNHDA; CDR2 reads SQIVND (reference sequence). V shed 10 bases and J 6 bases; nucleotides not matched to a gene: 16. This CDR3 spans 15 amino acids. The CDR3 spells CATRWTGNARAEAFF. CDR3 in DNA: TGTGCCACCCGATGGACAGGGAACGCCCGCGCTGAAGCTTTCTTT.